A single sample gave rise to the 30 T cell receptor beta chains below, sequenced in a study of blood T cell repertoires in COVID-19. The data were produced by immunoSEQ multiplex PCR, yet TCRdb's version contains in-frame clones alone and is incomplete. The sample consists of approximately 270,000 clones, 70% to 90% of them appearing once. The sequenced sample consisted of PBMCs or T cells enriched from blood (not recorded which). The receptors originated from a man in his forties or fifties who had recovered from COVID-19.

The table lists this clone with a count of one. This chain uses TRBV9 with TRBJ2-2, with 16 bases matching TRBD2. Germline assignment: CDR1 SGDLS and CDR2 YYNGEE. Trimming removed 10 bases from V and 6 bases from J; junction bases left unmatched: 6. The CDR3 extends over 15 amino acids. CDR3 residues: CASGTSGRASGELFF. The CDR3 DNA reads TGTGCCTCCGGGACTAGCGGGAGGGCGTCCGGGGAGCTGTTTTTT.

This chain connects TRBV2 to TRBJ2-3; 7 positions match TRBD2. CDR1 and CDR2 from the germline V gene are SNHLY and FYNNEI. V dropped 3 bases and J dropped 2; count of bases not matched to a gene: 5. The length of the CDR3 is 15 residues. The CDR3 spells CASSEGGSLTDTQYF. The CDR3 DNA is TGTGCCAGCAGTGAGGGCGGGAGCCTCACAGATACGCAGTATTTT. Full variable domain (rest looked up from reference TRBV2 and TRBJ2-3): EPEVTQTPSHQVTQMGQEVILRCVPISNHLYFYWYRQILGQKVEFLVSFYNNEISEKSEIFDDQFSVERPDGSNFTLKIRSTKLEDSAMYFCASSEGGSLTDTQYFGPGTRLTVL.

This clone was detected a few times. The genes are TRBV20-1 and TRBJ2-3; TRBD2 agrees at 8 bases. The ends lost 3 bases at V and 6 bases at J; junction bases unmatched: 8. Germline V CDR1 and CDR2: DFQATT, SNEGSKA (reference sequence). CDR3 length: 14 residues. CDR3: CSASTGLATDTQYF. For the CDR3, the DNA is TGCAGTGCTAGTACAGGACTAGCAACCGATACGCAGTATTTT.

The chain employs TRBV5-1 and TRBJ2-3, with 9 bases that match TRBD2. This CDR3 contains 16 residues. With V trimmed by 0 bases and J by 3 bases, 5 bases remained unmatched. Germline CDR1 is SGHRS and CDR2 is YFSETQ. Here the CDR3 DNA reads TGCGCCAGCAGCTTGGAAGTGCGGGGGGGAACAGATACGCAGTATTTT. Translation: CASSLEVRGGTDTQYF.

This clone was detected only a few times. V usage is TRBV6-5 and J usage is TRBJ2-7; 7 nucleotides match TRBD1. This CDR3 has 14 residues. Trimming removed 6 bases from V and 2 bases from J; junction bases left unmatched: 7. CDR1 and CDR2 from the germline V gene are MNHEY and SVGAGI. The CDR3 DNA sequence: TGTGCCAGCAGACCAGGGGGTCCGCCCTACGAGCAGTACTTC. As protein: CASRPGGPPYEQYF.

The chain carries TRBV9 and TRBJ2-1; 8 bases match TRBD2. Germline CDR1 and CDR2: SGDLS and YYNGEE. The CDR3 runs to 17 residues. Losses at the gene ends were 4 bases for V and 0 bases for J; bases not matched to a gene: 9. The CDR3 sequence: CASSPRTSRSSYNEQFF. CDR3 nucleotide sequence: TGTGCCAGCAGCCCCCGGACTAGCCGAAGCTCCTACAATGAGCAGTTCTTC.

This clone was picked up a small number of times. The rearrangement uses TRBV7-9 and TRBJ1-1; D is undetermined. CDR1 SEHNR and CDR2 FQNEAQ come from the germline V gene (reference sequence). This CDR3 contains 13 residues. V lost 3 bases to trimming and J lost 1 base, with 6 bases between them. In DNA form, the CDR3 reads TGTGCCAGCAGCTTTGGAGAGAACACTGAAGCTTTCTTT. Protein product: CASSFGENTEAFF.

There are a few counts of this clone. This chain links TRBV3-1 (or the pseudogene TRBV3-2) with TRBJ2-7, with a weak D call TRBD1 (6 bases). The V gene lost 3 bases and the J gene lost 5 bases, with 14 bases spanning the gap. CDR3 length: 14 residues. The V gene's germline CDR1 is LGHDT and CDR2 YNNKEL (reference sequence). Written as DNA, the CDR3 is TGTGCCAGCAGCCACACAGGGTCAGGGAACGAGCAGTACTTC. Translation: CASSHTGSGNEQYF.

CDR3 residues: CASSLSRVVSGANVLTF. The CDR3 region has the DNA TGTGCCAGCAGCTTATCCAGGGTAGTCTCTGGGGCCAACGTCCTGACTTTC. J is TRBJ2-6 and V is TRBV7-8; D possibly corresponds to TRBD1 (5 bases). V was cut by 2 bases and J by 0 bases, with 11 bases left in between. This CDR3 is built from 17 residues. From germline, CDR1 is SGHVS and CDR2 FQNEAQ. The full variable domain, its missing parts supplied by reference TRBV7-8 and TRBJ2-6, is GAGVSQSPRYKVAKRGQDVALRCDPISGHVSLFWYQQALGQGPEFLTYFQNEAQLDKSGLPSDRFFAERPEGSVSTLKIQRTQQEDSAVYLCASSLSRVVSGANVLTFGAGSRLTVL.

The rearrangement joins TRBV5-1 to TRBJ1-2, with unresolved D. The CDR3 spans 13 residues. Trimming cost V 0 bases and J 2 bases, with 5 bases left between them. Germline V gives CDR1 SGHRS, CDR2 YFSETQ. The CDR3 here is CASSLGANYGYTF. The CDR3 DNA reads TGCGCCAGCAGCTTGGGAGCAAACTATGGCTACACCTTC.

The J gene is TRBJ2-1, the V gene TRBV7-8; D call uncertain. Deletions cut 1 base from V and 5 bases from J, with 12 bases between. Germline CDR1 and CDR2: SGHVS and FQNEAQ. This CDR3 spans 15 amino acids. CDR3 nucleotides: TGTGCCAGCAGCTTAGTCCCGTCCGCGGACAATGAGCAGTTCTTC. Its protein product is CASSLVPSADNEQFF.

This chain connects TRBV5-1 to TRBJ1-1; D is undetermined. V was shortened by 5 bases and J by 5 bases, with 10 bases between the two germline ends. The CDR3 loop spans 12 amino acids. Germline loops: CDR1 SGHRS, CDR2 YFSETQ. This CDR3 is CASRAGGTEAFF. As DNA, the CDR3 is TGCGCCAGCAGGGCCGGAGGGACTGAAGCTTTCTTT.

CDR3 sequence (DNA): TGTGCCAGCAGCCAAGATATCGGAGTTACCTACGAGCAGTACTTC. This sequence encodes CASSQDIGVTYEQYF. The V and J genes are TRBV3-1 (or the pseudogene TRBV3-2) and TRBJ2-7; D remains unclear. The V end was cut by 0 bases, the J end by 2 bases, with 11 bases between. This CDR3 has 15 residues. Germline lookup yields CDR1 LGHDT and CDR2 YNNKEL (reference sequence).

The chain carries TRBV18 and TRBJ2-1, with TRBD2 matching 9 bases. The V gene's germline CDR1 is KGHSH and CDR2 LQKENI. CDR3 length equals 16 residues. V lost 8 bases, J lost 9 bases, and 17 bases stayed unmatched. The CDR3 here is CASAHSGSLPGVEQFF. CDR3 DNA: TGTGCCAGCGCCCATAGCGGGAGCCTCCCGGGGGTTGAGCAGTTCTTC.

Worth noting for this clone: An end of the junction differs from the germline gene, which may be a read error. This chain connects TRBV7-7 to TRBJ2-5, with TRBD1 matching 9 bases. The CDR3 sequence is 16 residues long. The germline gives CDR1 SSHAT, CDR2 FNYEAQ (reference sequence). CDR3 amino acids: CASSLEYNGDRATQYF. Here the CDR3 DNA reads TGTGCTAGCAGCTTAGAGTATAATGGGGACAGGGCGACCCAGTACTTC. Combining the CDR3 with reference TRBV7-7 and TRBJ2-5 gives the whole variable domain GAGVSQSPRYKVTKRGQDVTLRCDPISSHATLYWYQQALGQGPEFLTYFNYEAQPDKSGLPSDRFSAERPEGSISTLTIQRTEQRDSAMYRCASSLEYNGDRATQYFGPGTRLLVL.

The chain has TRBV27 and TRBJ1-5; 9 bases fit TRBD1. CDR1 is MNHEY and CDR2 is SMNVEV in the germline V gene (reference sequence). Trimming at V came to 4 bases and at J to 2 bases, leaving 3 bases not matched to a gene. CDR3 size: 15 residues. The CDR3 sequence is CASSSRTGGNQPQHF. The CDR3 DNA sequence: TGTGCCAGCAGTTCAAGGACAGGGGGCAATCAGCCCCAGCATTTT.

This chain links TRBV10-3 with TRBJ1-2; TRBD1 aligns across 9 bases. This CDR3 has 17 residues. Germline loops: CDR1 ENHRY, CDR2 SYGVKD. V was pared by 4 bases and J by 7 bases, with 16 bases of the junction left unmatched. CDR3 DNA: TGTGCCATCAGTGCACGGGACAGGGAACCGGGGGGGTTTGGCTACACCTTC. Its translation is CAISARDREPGGFGYTF.

The chain joins TRBV7-6 to TRBJ2-3; D gene ambiguous. The germline V gene encodes CDR1 SGHVS and CDR2 FNYEAQ. Between the trimmed V and J ends, which lost 4 bases and 6 bases, there was a span of 11 bases. The CDR3 length is 13 residues. CDR3 in DNA: TGTGCCAGCAGCTCACCTTCCCGGGATACGCAGTATTTT. It yields the protein CASSSPSRDTQYF.

V is TRBV27 and J is TRBJ1-1; D may be TRBD1 (5 bases). The germline V gene encodes CDR1 MNHEY and CDR2 SMNVEV (reference sequence). V dropped 7 bases and J dropped 5 bases, with 14 bases sitting between them. The CDR3 runs to 13 residues. The CDR3 nucleotides read TGTGCCAGCATCCACAGGTTAGGGACTGAAGCTTTCTTT. Translation gives CASIHRLGTEAFF.

V is TRBV7-2 and J is TRBJ2-3, with a possible D match to TRBD2 (5 bases). The CDR3 sequence is 14 residues long. CDR1 is SGHTA and CDR2 is FQGNSA in the germline V gene. Trimming left V 5 bases short and J 1 base short, with 10 bases between. The CDR3 region has the DNA TGTGCCAGCAGCCAGCGGCCCGGCACAGATACGCAGTATTTT. Translated: CASSQRPGTDTQYF.

The chain is built from TRBV5-6 and TRBJ1-2; the match to TRBD1 covers 7 bases. Trimming removed 4 bases from V and 2 bases from J; junction bases left unmatched: 5. This CDR3 has 14 amino acids. The germline CDR1 and CDR2 sequences are SGHDT and YYEEEE. The CDR3 coding sequence is TGTGCCAGCAGCACCGGGACAGCAAACTATGGCTACACCTTC. It specifies CASSTGTANYGYTF.

The rearrangement joins TRBV10-3 to TRBJ1-6; TRBD1 might be the D (6 bases). Trimming pared 4 bases from V and 7 bases from J, leaving 14 bases between. The length of the CDR3 is 15 residues. The V gene's germline CDR1 is ENHRY and CDR2 SYGVKD. The CDR3 loop is CAISGGQGMNSPLHF. In DNA, the CDR3 is TGTGCCATCAGTGGAGGGCAGGGGATGAATTCACCCCTCCACTTT.

This clone was seen just once. V usage is TRBV6-2 or TRBV6-3 and J usage is TRBJ2-3, with D unclear. The CDR3 loop spans 15 amino acids. Trimming pared 6 bases from V and 2 bases from J, leaving 15 bases between. Germline V gene sequence: CDR1 MNHEY, CDR2 SVGEGT. The CDR3 DNA reads TGTGCCAGCAGCCCTCAGGCTCTGATCACAGATACGCAGTATTTT. The encoded protein is CASSPQALITDTQYF.

The chain joins TRBV11-3 to TRBJ2-7; possibly TRBD2 for D (6 bases). CDR3 size: 12 residues. Germline V gene lookup returns CDR1 SGHNT and CDR2 YENEEA. Trimming took off 4 bases at V and 3 bases at J, with 7 bases between the two ends. The CDR3: CASSYGSYEQYF. The DNA for the CDR3 is TGTGCCAGCAGCTACGGGAGCTACGAGCAGTACTTC.

V is TRBV29-1 and J is TRBJ1-1; a weak D match, TRBD1 (5 bases). Trimming took off 3 bases at V and 5 bases at J, with 16 bases between the two ends. Germline V gene lookup returns CDR1 SQVTM and CDR2 ANQGSEA. The CDR3 covers 14 residues. The CDR3 is CSVEVNGAGTEAFF. The CDR3 DNA sequence: TGCAGCGTTGAGGTAAATGGGGCCGGGACTGAAGCTTTCTTT.

The chain has TRBV5-1 and TRBJ1-4; the D gene is possibly TRBD1 (5 bases). The CDR3 is 14 residues long. V lost 3 bases, J lost 5 bases, and 11 bases lay in between. CDR1 is SGHRS and CDR2 is YFSETQ in the germline V gene. CDR3 sequence (DNA): TGCGCCAGCAGCTACCGGGGGAGGAATGAAAAACTGTTTTTT. It specifies CASSYRGRNEKLFF.

The J gene is TRBJ1-6, the V gene TRBV28; D uncertain. The CDR3 has 15 amino acids. Germline V gene sequence: CDR1 MDHEN, CDR2 SYDVKM. Between the trimmed V and J ends, which lost 1 base and 7 bases, there was a span of 11 bases. The CDR3 DNA follows: TGTGCCAGCAGTTTATTTGGGCGCCAAAATTCACCCCTCCACTTT. Amino acid sequence: CASSLFGRQNSPLHF.

The V gene is TRBV10-3, the J gene TRBJ2-1; 11 bases map to TRBD2. Germline V lookup: CDR1 ENHRY, CDR2 SYGVKD. CDR3 length: 14 residues. Losses at the gene ends were 10 bases for V and 8 bases for J; bases not matched to a gene: 10. This chain's CDR3 is CATQLAGEGDEQFF. The CDR3 nucleotides read TGTGCCACCCAACTAGCGGGAGAGGGGGATGAGCAGTTCTTC.

The chain has TRBV7-6 and TRBJ1-6, with D tentatively TRBD1 (6 bases). V lost 5 bases and J lost 7, with 18 bases in between. Germline CDR1 and CDR2: SGHVS and FNYEAQ. The length of the CDR3 is 16 residues. The CDR3 protein is CASSLMTGLVNSPLHF. The CDR3 region has the DNA TGTGCCAGCAGCCTAATGACAGGCTTAGTAAATTCACCCCTCCACTTT.

J is TRBJ2-1 and V is TRBV7-8, with 9 bases identical to TRBD2. Germline CDR1 is SGHVS and CDR2 is FQNEAQ. This CDR3 spans 17 amino acids. V gave up 1 base and J gave up 1 base; unmatched junction bases: 5. The CDR3 loop reads CASSLGTSVGSYNEQFF. The CDR3 DNA reads as TGTGCCAGCAGCTTAGGGACTAGCGTAGGGTCCTACAATGAGCAGTTCTTC.